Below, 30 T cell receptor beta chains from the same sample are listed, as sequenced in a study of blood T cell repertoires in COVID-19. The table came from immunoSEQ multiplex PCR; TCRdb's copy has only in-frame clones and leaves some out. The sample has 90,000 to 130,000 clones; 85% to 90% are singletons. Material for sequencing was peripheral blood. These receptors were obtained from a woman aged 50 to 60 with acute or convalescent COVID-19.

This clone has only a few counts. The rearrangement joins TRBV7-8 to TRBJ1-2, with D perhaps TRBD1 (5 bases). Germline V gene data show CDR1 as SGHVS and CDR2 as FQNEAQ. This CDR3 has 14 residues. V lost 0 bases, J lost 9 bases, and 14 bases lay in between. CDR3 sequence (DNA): TGTGCCAGCAGCTTAGCGTCGGAAGGGGCCAGCTACACCTTC. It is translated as CASSLASEGASYTF.

Here the CDR3 reads CASSPGGEPHNEQFF. CDR3 coding DNA: TGTGCCAGCTCACCAGGAGGGGAACCCCACAATGAGCAGTTCTTC. The V and J genes are TRBV18 and TRBJ2-1; possible D gene TRBD2, 6 bases. CDR1 KGHSH and CDR2 LQKENI come from the germline V gene. The CDR3 loop spans 15 amino acids. Between the trimmed V and J ends, which lost 2 bases and 5 bases, there was a span of 13 bases.

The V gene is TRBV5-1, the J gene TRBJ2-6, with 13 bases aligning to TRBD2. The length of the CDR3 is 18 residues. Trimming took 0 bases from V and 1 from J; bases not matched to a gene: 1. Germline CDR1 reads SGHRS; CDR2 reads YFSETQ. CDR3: CASSLALAGGSGANVLTF. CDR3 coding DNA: TGCGCCAGCAGCTTGGCACTAGCGGGAGGGTCTGGGGCCAACGTCCTGACTTTC.

In DNA, the CDR3 is TGTGCCAGCAGCCAGGCCCTGGGAGGTCCCCAGCATTTT. Translating it yields CASSQALGGPQHF. The J gene is TRBJ1-5, the V gene TRBV7-8; D is ambiguous. V gave up 5 bases and J gave up 10 bases, with 15 bases separating them. The CDR3 length is 13 residues. Per the germline V gene, CDR1 is SGHVS and CDR2 is FQNEAQ.

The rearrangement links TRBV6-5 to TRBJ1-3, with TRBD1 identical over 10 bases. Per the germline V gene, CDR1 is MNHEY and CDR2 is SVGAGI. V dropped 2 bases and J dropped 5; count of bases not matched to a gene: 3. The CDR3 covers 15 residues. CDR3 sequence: CASSYRQGARNTIYF. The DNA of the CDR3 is TGTGCCAGCAGTTACAGACAGGGGGCTCGAAACACCATATATTTT.

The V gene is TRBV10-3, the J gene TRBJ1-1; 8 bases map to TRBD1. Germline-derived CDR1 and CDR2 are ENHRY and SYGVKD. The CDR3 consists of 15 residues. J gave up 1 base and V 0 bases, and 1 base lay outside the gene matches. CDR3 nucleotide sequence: TGTGCCATCAGTGAGTCAGACAGGGGGAACACTGAAGCTTTCTTT. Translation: CAISESDRGNTEAFF.

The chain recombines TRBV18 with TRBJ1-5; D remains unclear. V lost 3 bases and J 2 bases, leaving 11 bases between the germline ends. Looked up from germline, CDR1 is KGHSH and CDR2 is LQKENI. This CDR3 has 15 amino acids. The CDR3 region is CASSPQAGGNQPQHF. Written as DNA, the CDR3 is TGTGCCAGCTCACCGCAGGCTGGCGGCAATCAGCCCCAGCATTTT. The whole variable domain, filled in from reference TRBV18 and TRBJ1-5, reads NAGVMQNPRHLVRRRGQEARLRCSPMKGHSHVYWYRQLPEEGLKFMVYLQKENIIDESGMPKERFSAEFPKEGPSILRIQQVVRGDSAAYFCASSPQAGGNQPQHFGDGTRLSIL.

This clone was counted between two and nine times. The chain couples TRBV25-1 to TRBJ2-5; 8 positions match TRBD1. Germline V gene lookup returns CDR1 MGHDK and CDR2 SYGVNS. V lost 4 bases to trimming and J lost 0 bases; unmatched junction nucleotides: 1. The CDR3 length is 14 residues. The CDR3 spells CASSGTGHQETQYF. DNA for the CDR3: TGTGCCAGCAGTGGGACAGGGCACCAAGAGACCCAGTACTTC.

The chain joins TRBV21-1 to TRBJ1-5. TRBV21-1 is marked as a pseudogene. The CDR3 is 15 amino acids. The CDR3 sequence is CASLKGAGLHQPQHF. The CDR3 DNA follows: TGTGCCAGCTTAAAAGGGGCGGGGTTGCATCAGCCCCAGCATTTT.

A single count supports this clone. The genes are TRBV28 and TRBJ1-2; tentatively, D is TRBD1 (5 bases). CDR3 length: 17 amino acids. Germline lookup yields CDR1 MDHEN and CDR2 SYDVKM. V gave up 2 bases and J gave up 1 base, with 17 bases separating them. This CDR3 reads CASSLGWGELGNYGYTF. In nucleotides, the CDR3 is TGTGCCAGCAGTTTAGGGTGGGGGGAATTGGGTAACTATGGCTACACCTTC.

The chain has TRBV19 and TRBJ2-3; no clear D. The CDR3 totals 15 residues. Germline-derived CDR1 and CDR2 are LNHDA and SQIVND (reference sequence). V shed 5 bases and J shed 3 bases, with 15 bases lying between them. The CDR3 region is CASSPVSPGTDTQYF. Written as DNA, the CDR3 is TGTGCCAGTAGTCCGGTCAGTCCAGGTACAGATACGCAGTATTTT.

The CDR3 here is CASSPISGSYEQYF. The CDR3, as DNA: TGTGCCAGCAGCCCCATCAGCGGGAGTTACGAGCAGTACTTC. This chain links TRBV7-9 with TRBJ2-7; 8 nucleotides match TRBD2. V gave up 5 bases and J gave up 4 bases; unmatched junction bases: 7. Looked up from germline, CDR1 is SEHNR and CDR2 is FQNEAQ (reference sequence). The CDR3 is made up of 14 amino acids.

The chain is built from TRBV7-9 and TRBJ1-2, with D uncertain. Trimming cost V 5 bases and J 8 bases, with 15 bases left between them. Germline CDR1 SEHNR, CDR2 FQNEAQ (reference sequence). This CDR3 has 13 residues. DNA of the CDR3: TGTGCCAGCAGCGAGGGAGGGCAACAGGGCTACACCTTC. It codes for CASSEGGQQGYTF.

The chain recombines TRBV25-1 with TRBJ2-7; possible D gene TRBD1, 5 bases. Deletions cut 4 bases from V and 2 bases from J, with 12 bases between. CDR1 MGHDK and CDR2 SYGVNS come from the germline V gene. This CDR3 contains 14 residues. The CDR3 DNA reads TGTGCCAGCAGTGGGAGACGCAGGGCCTACGAGCAGTACTTC. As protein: CASSGRRRAYEQYF.

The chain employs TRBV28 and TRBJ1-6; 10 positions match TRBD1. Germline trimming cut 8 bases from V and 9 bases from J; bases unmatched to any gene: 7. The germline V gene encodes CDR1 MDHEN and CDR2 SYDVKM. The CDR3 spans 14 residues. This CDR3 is CASETDRGLSPLHF. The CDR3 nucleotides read TGTGCCAGCGAGACAGACAGGGGGCTTTCACCCCTCCACTTT.

The CDR3, as DNA: TGTGCCAGTAGTTTGGACAGCCATAATTCACCCCTCCACTTT. Translating it yields CASSLDSHNSPLHF. The V call is TRBV19, the J call TRBJ1-6; a possible D gene is TRBD1 (6 bases). The V gene lost 5 bases and the J gene lost 5 bases, with 10 bases spanning the gap. Germline V gene sequence: CDR1 LNHDA, CDR2 SQIVND (reference sequence). The CDR3 has 14 residues.

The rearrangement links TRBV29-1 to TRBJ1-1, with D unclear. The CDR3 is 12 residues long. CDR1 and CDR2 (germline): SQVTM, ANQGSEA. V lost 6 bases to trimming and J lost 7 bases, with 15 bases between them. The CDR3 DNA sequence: TGCAGCGTGGACTTGGGGTCTCGTGAAGCTTTCTTT. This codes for CSVDLGSREAFF.

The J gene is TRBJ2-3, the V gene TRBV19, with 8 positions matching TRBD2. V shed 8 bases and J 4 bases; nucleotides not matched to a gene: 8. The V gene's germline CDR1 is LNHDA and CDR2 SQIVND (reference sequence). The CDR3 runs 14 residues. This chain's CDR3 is CASGQREPPDTQYF. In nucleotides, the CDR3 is TGTGCCAGTGGGCAGCGGGAGCCTCCAGATACGCAGTATTTT.

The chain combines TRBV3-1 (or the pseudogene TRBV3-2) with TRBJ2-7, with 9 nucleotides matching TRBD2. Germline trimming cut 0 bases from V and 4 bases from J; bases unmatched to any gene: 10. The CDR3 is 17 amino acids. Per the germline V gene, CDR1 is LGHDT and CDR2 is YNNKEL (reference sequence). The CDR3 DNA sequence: TGTGCCAGCAGCCAAGATTGGAATAGCGGGAGAGTATACGAGCAGTACTTC. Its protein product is CASSQDWNSGRVYEQYF.

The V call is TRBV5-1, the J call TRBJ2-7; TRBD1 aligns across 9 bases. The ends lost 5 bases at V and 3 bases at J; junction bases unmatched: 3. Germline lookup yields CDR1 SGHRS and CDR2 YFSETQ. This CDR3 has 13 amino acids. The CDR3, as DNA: TGCGCCAGCAGTACAGGGGGCAGCTACGAGCAGTACTTC. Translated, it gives CASSTGGSYEQYF.

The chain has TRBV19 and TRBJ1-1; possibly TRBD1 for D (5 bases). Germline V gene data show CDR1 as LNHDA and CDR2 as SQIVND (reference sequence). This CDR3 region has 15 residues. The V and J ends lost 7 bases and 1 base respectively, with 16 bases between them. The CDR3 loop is CASKGREVGNTEAFF. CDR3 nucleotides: TGTGCCAGTAAGGGCAGGGAGGTCGGGAACACTGAAGCTTTCTTT.

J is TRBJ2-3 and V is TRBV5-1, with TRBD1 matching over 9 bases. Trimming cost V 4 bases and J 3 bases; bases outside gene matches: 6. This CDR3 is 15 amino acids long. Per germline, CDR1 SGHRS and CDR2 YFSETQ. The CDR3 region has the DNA TGCGCCAGCAGCCACCGGGACAGGGTAACAGATACGCAGTATTTT. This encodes CASSHRDRVTDTQYF.

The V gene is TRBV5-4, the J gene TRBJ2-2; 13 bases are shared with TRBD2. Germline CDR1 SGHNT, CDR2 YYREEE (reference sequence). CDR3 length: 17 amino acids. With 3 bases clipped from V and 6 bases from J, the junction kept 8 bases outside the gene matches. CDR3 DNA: TGTGCCAGCAGCTCTTCGACTAGCGGGAGGTTCGCCGGGGAGCTGTTTTTT. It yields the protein CASSSSTSGRFAGELFF.

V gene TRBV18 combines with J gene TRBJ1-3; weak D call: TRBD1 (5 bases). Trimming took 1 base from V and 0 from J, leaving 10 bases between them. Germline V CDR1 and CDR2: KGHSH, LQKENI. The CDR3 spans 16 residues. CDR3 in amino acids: CASSPRGADSGNTIYF. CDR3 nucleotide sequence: TGTGCCAGCTCACCACGCGGGGCGGACTCTGGAAACACCATATATTTT.

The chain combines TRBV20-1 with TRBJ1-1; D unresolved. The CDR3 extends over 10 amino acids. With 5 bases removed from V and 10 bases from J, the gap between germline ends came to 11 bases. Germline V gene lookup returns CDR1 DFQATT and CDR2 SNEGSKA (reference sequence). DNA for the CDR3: TGCAGTGCTGCCCAGGATGCAGCTTTCTTT. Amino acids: CSAAQDAAFF.

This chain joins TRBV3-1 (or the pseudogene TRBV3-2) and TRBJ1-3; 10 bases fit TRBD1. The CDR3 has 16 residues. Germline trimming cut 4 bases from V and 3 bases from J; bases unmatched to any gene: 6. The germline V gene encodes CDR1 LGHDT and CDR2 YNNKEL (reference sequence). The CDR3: CASSLRGQGNGNTIYF. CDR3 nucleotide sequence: TGTGCCAGCAGCCTACGGGGACAGGGGAATGGAAACACCATATATTTT.

CDR3 DNA sequence: TGTGCCAGCAGCTTAGCCCCGGGACAGGGTCAGAGACCCCTCCACTTT. Residues: CASSLAPGQGQRPLHF. The gene calls are TRBV7-8 and TRBJ1-6; 9 bases fit TRBD1. V was pared by 0 bases and J by 12 bases, with 9 bases of the junction left unmatched. This CDR3 comprises 16 residues. CDR1 SGHVS and CDR2 FQNEAQ come from the germline V gene.

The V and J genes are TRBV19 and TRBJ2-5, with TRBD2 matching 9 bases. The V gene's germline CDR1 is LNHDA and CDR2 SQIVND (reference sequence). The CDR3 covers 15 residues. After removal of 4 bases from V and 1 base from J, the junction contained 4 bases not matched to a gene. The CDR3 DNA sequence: TGTGCCAGTAGTAGGGCTAGCGGGACCCAAGAGACCCAGTACTTC. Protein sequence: CASSRASGTQETQYF.

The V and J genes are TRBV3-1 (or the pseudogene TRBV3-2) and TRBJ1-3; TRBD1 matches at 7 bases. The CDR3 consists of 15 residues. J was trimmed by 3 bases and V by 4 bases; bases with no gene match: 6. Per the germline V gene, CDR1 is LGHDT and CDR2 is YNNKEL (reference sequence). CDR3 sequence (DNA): TGTGCCAGCAGCCGGGACAGCCAAATTGGAAACACCATATATTTT. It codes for CASSRDSQIGNTIYF.

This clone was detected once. The CDR3 nucleotides read TGTGCCACCAGCCGTATCCCCCGGGAGGGCCGGGGAGGCGAGCAGTACTTC. Its protein product is CATSRIPREGRGGEQYF. V and J are TRBV15 and TRBJ2-7; 8 nucleotides align to TRBD2. There are 17 residues in the CDR3. Per germline, CDR1 LNHNV and CDR2 YYDKDF (reference sequence). Unmatched junction bases numbered 18, after V lost 5 bases and J lost 6 bases.